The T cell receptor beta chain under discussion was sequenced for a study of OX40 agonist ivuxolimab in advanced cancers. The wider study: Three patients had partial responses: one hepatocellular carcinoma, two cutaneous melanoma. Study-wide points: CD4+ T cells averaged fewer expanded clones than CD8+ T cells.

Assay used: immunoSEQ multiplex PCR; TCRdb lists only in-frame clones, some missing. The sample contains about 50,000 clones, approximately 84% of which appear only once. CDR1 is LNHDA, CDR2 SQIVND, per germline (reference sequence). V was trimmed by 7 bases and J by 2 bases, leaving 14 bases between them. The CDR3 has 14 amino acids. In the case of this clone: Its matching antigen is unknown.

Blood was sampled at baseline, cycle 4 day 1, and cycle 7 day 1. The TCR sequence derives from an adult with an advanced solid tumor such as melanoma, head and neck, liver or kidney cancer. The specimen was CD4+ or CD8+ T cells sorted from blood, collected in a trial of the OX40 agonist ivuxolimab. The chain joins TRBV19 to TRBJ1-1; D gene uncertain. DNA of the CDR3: TGTGCCAGTACCAAATCGTCCGGAAACACTGAAGCTTTCTTT. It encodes CASTKSSGNTEAFF.